Given below is one T cell receptor beta chain in context. Its antigen is not known. Once RNA had been extracted, it was reverse transcribed into cDNA to act as the sequencing template. Assay: immunoSEQ multiplex PCR; the TCRdb copy retains only in-frame clones and omits some. The sample carries 200,000 or so clones, roughly 50% recorded once. Regarding treatment: oral pan-JAK inhibitor, 5-10 mg twice daily. Alopecia areata patients provided lesional scalp punch biopsies and peripheral blood. Sorting from PBMCs produced CD4+ and CD8+ T cells. This sample is part of a study of CD8+ T cells in alopecia areata. Findings and limits, study-wide: Scalp samples also yield sequences from resident alphabeta T cells of normal skin. During tofacitinib treatment, many expanded lesional clones remained in scalp and blood.

The TCR sequence derives from a human donor with alopecia areata. Sequenced here: CD4+ T cells sorted from blood, sampled at week 24, from a patient treated with tofacitinib.

The CDR3 bases are TGCGCCAGCAGCTTGGGTGTACAGGGGAGGAATCAGCCCCAGCATTTT. As protein: CASSLGVQGRNQPQHF. The V and J genes are TRBV5-1 and TRBJ1-5, with TRBD1 matching 7 bases. The CDR3 covers 16 residues. V was pared by 0 bases and J by 4 bases, with 7 bases of the junction left unmatched. Germline CDR1 reads SGHRS; CDR2 reads YFSETQ. The complete variable domain, with remaining parts taken from reference TRBV5-1 and TRBJ1-5, reads KAGVTQTPRYLIKTRGQQVTLSCSPISGHRSVSWYQQTPGQGLQFLFEYFSETQRNKGNFPGRFSGRQFSNSRSEMNVSTLELGDSALYLCASSLGVQGRNQPQHFGDGTRLSIL.